These T cell receptor beta chains were read from a single sample in a study of T cells in Graves' hyperthyroidism and ophthalmopathy. TCRdb called the multiplex PCR reads again in MiXCR, with one record for every CDR3 protein. The table lists under 650,000 distinct CDR3 sequences, roughly 16% of them singletons. The sequencing input was blood. These receptor sequences come from a woman aged 25 to 45 with Graves' hyperthyroidism. Both conserved end residues are part of each CDR3. The D gene is left open where the match is weak. Rows may omit the clone size; those that give it use once, few, many or a size class.

cdr3_nt: TGCGCCAGCAGCCAAGATTTGGGGGACTCGTCCGTCGGGGAGCTGTTTTTT
cdr3_aa: CASSQDLGDSSVGELFF
j_call: TRBJ2-2
clone_size: many
d_call: -
v_call: TRBV4-1

cdr3_nt: TGTGCCACCAGTGATTTGAGGCCCGACTCTTACAATGAGCAGTTCTTC
cdr3_aa: CATSDLRPDSYNEQFF
j_call: TRBJ2-1
clone_size: many
d_call: -
v_call: TRBV24-1

cdr3_nt: TGTGCCAGCAGTTTAGGAAATGCCTACGAGCAGTACTTC
cdr3_aa: CASSLGNAYEQYF
j_call: TRBJ2-7
clone_size: -
d_call: -
v_call: TRBV27

cdr3_nt: TGTACCAGCTCGGACCTCGGACAGGTCGGCGAGCAGTACTTC
cdr3_aa: CTSSDLGQVGEQYF
j_call: TRBJ2-7
clone_size: once
d_call: TRBD1
v_call: TRBV18

cdr3_nt: TGTGCCAGCAGCAGTCGCCGGTTCCACGAGCAGTACTTC
cdr3_aa: CASSSRRFHEQYF
j_call: TRBJ2-7
clone_size: -
d_call: -
v_call: TRBV14

cdr3_nt: TGTGCCACCAGTGATCCGGACAGGGGAGCAGATACGCAGTATTTT
cdr3_aa: CATSDPDRGADTQYF
j_call: TRBJ2-3
clone_size: -
d_call: TRBD1
v_call: TRBV24-1

cdr3_nt: TGTGCCAGCAGCTCCACCACCGGCGGGAGGGCAGATACGCAGTATTTT
cdr3_aa: CASSSTTGGRADTQYF
j_call: TRBJ2-3
clone_size: -
d_call: TRBD2
v_call: TRBV7-9

cdr3_nt: TGTGCCAGCAGTTATATCCCGCCCGGAGAGACCCAGTACTTC
cdr3_aa: CASSYIPPGETQYF
j_call: TRBJ2-5
clone_size: many
d_call: -
v_call: TRBV12-3/TRBV12-4

cdr3_nt: TGCAGTGCTAGAGCGGTAGCTAGCGCCAACTACGAGCAGTACTTC
cdr3_aa: CSARAVASANYEQYF
j_call: TRBJ2-7
clone_size: -
d_call: -
v_call: TRBV20-1

cdr3_nt: TGTGCCAGCAGCGCGCGGGAGGTGGCCGGGGAGCTGTTTTTT
cdr3_aa: CASSAREVAGELFF
j_call: TRBJ2-2
clone_size: -
d_call: TRBD2
v_call: TRBV13

cdr3_nt: TGTGCCAGCAGGAAACATGGCGGGAGGGACTACGAGCAGTACTTC
cdr3_aa: CASRKHGGRDYEQYF
j_call: TRBJ2-7
clone_size: many
d_call: TRBD2
v_call: TRBV27

cdr3_nt: TGTGCCTTGGGACAGGGGGTAGGCGAGCAGTACTTC
cdr3_aa: CALGQGVGEQYF
j_call: TRBJ2-7
clone_size: -
d_call: TRBD1
v_call: TRBV30

cdr3_nt: TGTGCCTGGAGTAAAGAGGGCAGCTATGGCTACACCTTC
cdr3_aa: CAWSKEGSYGYTF
j_call: TRBJ1-2
clone_size: -
d_call: -
v_call: TRBV30

cdr3_nt: TGTGCCAGTAGCCCAGGACGCGTTAGCGGGAGAGGGGGCGAGCAGTACTTC
cdr3_aa: CASSPGRVSGRGGEQYF
j_call: TRBJ2-7
clone_size: few
d_call: TRBD2
v_call: TRBV19

cdr3_nt: TGTGCCAGCAGCTCGGGACAAGGTGTGTCCTACGAGCAGTACTTC
cdr3_aa: CASSSGQGVSYEQYF
j_call: TRBJ2-7
clone_size: many
d_call: -
v_call: TRBV7-9